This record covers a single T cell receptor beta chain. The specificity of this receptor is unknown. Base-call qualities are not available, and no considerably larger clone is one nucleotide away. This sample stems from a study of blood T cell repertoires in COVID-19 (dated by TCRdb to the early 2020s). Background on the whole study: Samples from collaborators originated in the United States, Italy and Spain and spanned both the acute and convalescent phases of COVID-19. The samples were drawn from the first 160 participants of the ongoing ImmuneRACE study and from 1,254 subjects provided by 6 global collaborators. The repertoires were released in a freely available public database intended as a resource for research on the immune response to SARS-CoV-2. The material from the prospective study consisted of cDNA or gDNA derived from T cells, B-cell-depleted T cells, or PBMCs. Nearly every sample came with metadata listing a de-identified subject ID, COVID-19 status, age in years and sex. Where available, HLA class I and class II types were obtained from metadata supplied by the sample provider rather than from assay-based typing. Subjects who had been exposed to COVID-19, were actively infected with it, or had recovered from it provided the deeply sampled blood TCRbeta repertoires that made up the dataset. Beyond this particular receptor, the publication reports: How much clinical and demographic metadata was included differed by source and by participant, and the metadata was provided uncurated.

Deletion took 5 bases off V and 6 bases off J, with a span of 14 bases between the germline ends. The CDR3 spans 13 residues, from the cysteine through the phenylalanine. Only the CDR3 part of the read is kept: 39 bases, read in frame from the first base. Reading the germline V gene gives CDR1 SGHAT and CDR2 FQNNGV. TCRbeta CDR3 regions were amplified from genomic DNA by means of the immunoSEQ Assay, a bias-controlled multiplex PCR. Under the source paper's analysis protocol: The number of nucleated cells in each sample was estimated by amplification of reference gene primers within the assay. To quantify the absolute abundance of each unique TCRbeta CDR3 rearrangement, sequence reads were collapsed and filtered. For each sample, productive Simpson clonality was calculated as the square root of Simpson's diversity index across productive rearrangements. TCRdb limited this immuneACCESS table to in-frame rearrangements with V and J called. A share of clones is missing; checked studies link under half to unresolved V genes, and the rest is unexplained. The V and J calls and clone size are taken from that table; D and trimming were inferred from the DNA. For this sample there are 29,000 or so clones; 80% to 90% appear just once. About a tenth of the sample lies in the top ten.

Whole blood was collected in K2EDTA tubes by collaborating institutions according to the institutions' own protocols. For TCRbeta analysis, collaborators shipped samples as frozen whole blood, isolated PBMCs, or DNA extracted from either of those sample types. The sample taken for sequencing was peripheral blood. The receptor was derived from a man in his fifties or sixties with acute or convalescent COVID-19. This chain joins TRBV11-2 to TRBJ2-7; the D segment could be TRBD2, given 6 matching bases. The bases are TGTGCCAGCAGCCCCTTCCGGGGGACCGAGCAGTACTTC. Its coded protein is CASSPFRGTEQYF.